This T cell receptor (beta chain) was obtained from a study of T-cell memory formation after mild COVID-19. Study as a whole: TCR clusters were mostly donor specific.

Looked up from germline, CDR1 is SQVTM and CDR2 is ANQGSEA. V lost 7 bases and J 1 base, leaving 13 bases between the germline ends. The CDR3 has 14 amino acids. TCRdb reanalysed the 5' RACE reads using MiXCR and keeps one entry per CDR3 protein. Of under 300,000 distinct CDR3 sequences listed, around 15% are singletons. Sequencing was performed on PBMCs or a T cell subset sorted from them (not recorded which). This receptor was identified in a man between 18 and 29 years old who had mild COVID-19 (a few samples of this study predate the infection). Cell type and time point are not known. This chain connects TRBV29-1 to TRBJ1-4; D gene ambiguous. As DNA, the CDR3 is TGCAGCGCCAAAGACCCAGGAACTAATGAAAAACTGTTTTTT. It is translated as CSAKDPGTNEKLFF.